This entry describes one TCR beta chain. With V trimmed by 4 bases and J by 1 base, 9 bases remained unmatched. Germline V lookup: CDR1 SGHTS, CDR2 YDEGEE. The CDR3 extends over 16 amino acids. This sample was included in a study of blood T cell repertoires in COVID-19. The wider study: Sample material is recorded as cDNA or gDNA derived from T cells, B-cell-depleted T cells, or PBMCs.

Method: immunoSEQ multiplex PCR; TCRdb's copy keeps in-frame clones and lacks some. The sample lists around 24,000 clones; about 88% were seen once. The sequenced material came from peripheral blood. This chain uses TRBV5-8 with TRBJ1-1; 8 nucleotides agree with TRBD1. This clonotype originated in a man aged 70-80 years with COVID-19, enrolled during active disease. CDR3 in amino acids: CASSLLGGTGNTEAFF. The CDR3 region has the DNA TGTGCCAGCAGCCTCCTGGGGGGGACAGGGAACACTGAAGCTTTCTTT. Full variable domain (rest looked up from reference TRBV5-8 and TRBJ1-1): EAGVTQSPTHLIKTRGQQATLRCSPISGHTSVYWYQQALGLGLQFLLWYDEGEERNRGNFPPRFSGRQFPNYSSELNVNALELEDSALYLCASSLLGGTGNTEAFFGQGTRLTVV.